This T cell receptor beta chain was captured in a study of post-analysis software for immune sequencing data. Unique molecular identifiers had been added to the TCR beta cDNA libraries. From the PCR reads, TCRdb called clonotypes with MiXCR, one entry per CDR3 protein. The data show roughly 160,000 distinct CDR3 sequences, with around 34% seen just once and 25% to 30% held by the top ten. J lost 0 bases, V lost 4 bases, and 9 bases had no gene match. The germline gives CDR1 SGHRS, CDR2 YFSETQ. The CDR3 spans 16 residues. This sequence was found in a girl aged 5-17 years with multiple sclerosis. This specimen consisted of blood, obtained after autologous hematopoietic stem cell transplantation. The V gene is TRBV5-1, the J gene TRBJ2-7; 8 bases are a match to TRBD2. CDR3 coding DNA: TGCGCCAGCAGCCGGGGGGGTAGTGTTGTCTCCTACGAGCAGTACTTC. It is translated as CASSRGGSVVSYEQYF. Looking up the rest from reference TRBV5-1 and TRBJ2-7 gives the full variable domain: KAGVTQTPRYLIKTRGQQVTLSCSPISGHRSVSWYQQTPGQGLQFLFEYFSETQRNKGNFPGRFSGRQFSNSRSEMNVSTLELGDSALYLCASSRGGSVVSYEQYFGPGTRLTVT.